The 16 T cell receptor beta chains in this list originate from one sample, sequenced in a study of blood T cells in healthy people across ages. It was with a sample-barcoded 5' primer and a J-beta primer mix that a second PCR of about 6 to 12 cycles was run. TCRdb processed the 5' RACE reads anew with MiXCR; each CDR3 protein has one entry. Of 850,000 or so distinct CDR3 sequences in the sample, roughly 26% were seen once. The sequencing input was blood. These receptors originate from a woman aged 80 or over in good health.

The sample holds many counts of this clonotype. V is TRBV7-2 and J is TRBJ2-1; D not certain. Trimming took 1 base from V and 12 from J, leaving 13 bases between them. The V gene's germline CDR1 is SGHTA and CDR2 FQGNSA. CDR3 size: 13 residues. CDR3 DNA: TGTGCCAGCAGCTTAGATTCGGTGAGTGTGCAGTTCTTC. It yields the protein CASSLDSVSVQFF.

This clonotype was observed once. The V call is TRBV11-1, the J call TRBJ2-3; D unclear. The CDR3 totals 15 residues. Germline-derived CDR1 and CDR2 are SGHAT and FQDESV (reference sequence). The ends were cut back, 1 base at V and 2 bases at J, with 10 bases in the middle. The CDR3 DNA sequence: TGTGCCAGCAGCTTAGAAGTCGTCACCACAGATACGCAGTATTTT. It yields the protein CASSLEVVTTDTQYF.

The rearrangement links TRBV12-3 or TRBV12-4 to TRBJ1-3; 7 bases align to TRBD1. CDR3 size: 22 residues. V gave up 6 bases and J gave up 1 base; unmatched junction bases: 27. CDR3: CASSKRGLGNLGGGLSGNTIYF. Written as DNA, the CDR3 is TGTGCCAGCAGCAAGCGGGGTCTTGGTAATCTGGGAGGGGGCCTATCTGGAAACACCATATATTTT.

This chain links TRBV20-1 with TRBJ1-5; D is perhaps TRBD1 (5 bases). Germline CDR1 and CDR2: DFQATT and SNEGSKA (reference sequence). Trimming removed 1 base from V and 5 bases from J, with 12 bases in between. This CDR3 region has 14 residues. The CDR3 bases are TGCAGTGCTAGAGGGGGGGGACGATATCAGCCCCAGCATTTT. Amino acid sequence: CSARGGGRYQPQHF.

This clonotype was seen ten or more times. J is TRBJ2-7 and V is TRBV25-1; 7 bases map to TRBD1. Germline assignment: CDR1 MGHDK and CDR2 SYGVNS. The V segment lost 6 bases and the J segment 5 bases; nucleotides outside the gene matches: 7. The CDR3 runs to 13 residues. DNA of the CDR3: TGTGCCAGCAGAGACAGGGTTTTCGACGAGCAGTACTTC. This translates into CASRDRVFDEQYF.

This clonotype was recorded many times. This sequence joins TRBV15 and TRBJ2-1; D may match TRBD1 or TRBD2 (7 bases each). Trimming shortened V by 6 bases and J by 0 bases, and 21 bases separated the two germline ends. The CDR3 has 18 amino acids. Germline CDR1 is LNHNV and CDR2 is YYDKDF (reference sequence). The CDR3 region is CATRAGQILSNSYNEQFF. CDR3 nucleotides: TGTGCCACCAGAGCGGGACAGATTCTGTCCAACTCCTACAATGAGCAGTTCTTC.

This sequence joins TRBV7-2 and TRBJ2-3, with D perhaps matching TRBD2 (5 bases). CDR1 SGHTA and CDR2 FQGNSA come from the germline V gene. V was pared by 5 bases and J by 4 bases, with 19 bases between. This CDR3 is built from 16 residues. CDR3 amino acids: CASSPLSGSSPDTQYF. The CDR3 DNA sequence: TGTGCCAGCAGCCCACTATCGGGATCTTCCCCAGATACGCAGTATTTT.

At least ten counts were recorded for this clonotype. The V gene is TRBV29-1, the J gene TRBJ1-5, with D maybe TRBD1 (5 bases). This CDR3 comprises 13 residues. Germline assignment: CDR1 SQVTM and CDR2 ANQGSEA. V gave up 5 bases and J gave up 6 bases, with 14 bases separating them. The CDR3 loop is CSVTAGTGQPQHF. The CDR3 coding sequence is TGCAGCGTTACCGCAGGGACTGGTCAGCCCCAGCATTTT. Combining the CDR3 with reference TRBV29-1 and TRBJ1-5 gives the whole variable domain SAVISQKPSRDICQRGTSLTIQCQVDSQVTMMFWYRQQPGQSLTLIATANQGSEATYESGFVIDKFPISRPNLTFSTLTVSNMSPEDSSIYLCSVTAGTGQPQHFGDGTRLSIL.

This clonotype was observed at least ten times. J is TRBJ1-5 and V is TRBV27, with 8 nucleotides matching TRBD1. J was trimmed by 6 bases and V by 5 bases; bases with no gene match: 6. CDR1 MNHEY and CDR2 SMNVEV come from the germline V gene (reference sequence). The length of the CDR3 is 14 residues. The CDR3 bases are TGTGCCAGCAGTCGTCAGGGGGCGGGTCAGCCCCAGCATTTT. Its protein is CASSRQGAGQPQHF.

This clonotype was recorded many times. The genes are TRBV20-1 and TRBJ2-7, with TRBD2 identical over 10 bases. Germline loops: CDR1 DFQATT, CDR2 SNEGSKA (reference sequence). V lost 0 bases and J lost 9; bases outside the gene matches: 11. CDR3 length: 15 amino acids. The CDR3 region is CSARDNPGLASSQYF. CDR3 coding DNA: TGCAGTGCTAGAGATAATCCGGGACTAGCGAGTTCGCAGTACTTC.

A word on this clonotype: A much larger clone differs by one base, so this may be a read error. J is TRBJ2-4 and V is TRBV12-3 or TRBV12-4, with D hard to call. CDR3 length: 11 residues. CDR3 sequence: CASRITETQDF. The CDR3 DNA is TGTGCCAGCAGGATTACCGAGACCCAGGACTTC.

In this sample, this clonotype turned up many times. The J gene is TRBJ2-3, the V gene TRBV18; D is ambiguous. V dropped 3 bases and J dropped 2 bases, with 9 bases sitting between them. This CDR3 is 14 amino acids long. The V gene's germline CDR1 is KGHSH and CDR2 LQKENI. The CDR3 nucleotides are TGTGCCAGCTCACCGTATGCTTACACAGATACGCAGTATTTT. It encodes CASSPYAYTDTQYF.

The table lists this clonotype with a few counts. The chain couples TRBV7-8 to TRBJ2-1, with D perhaps matching TRBD2 (5 bases). Germline CDR1 SGHVS, CDR2 FQNEAQ. The CDR3 runs 16 residues. With 1 base removed from V and 7 bases from J, the gap between germline ends came to 17 bases. CDR3 nucleotides: TGTGCCAGCAGCTTAGGTGGAGGCGCCCTAGAGAATGAGCAGTTCTTC. Its protein product is CASSLGGGALENEQFF.

A remark on this clonotype: A much bigger clone sits one base away, suggesting this may be a read error. As the CDR3 is not closed by the conserved phenylalanine or tryptophan, this likely results from a read error. The V gene is TRBV3-1, the J gene TRBJ2-7, with D hard to call. There are 13 residues in the CDR3. Germline CDR1 LGHDT, CDR2 YNNKEL (reference sequence). Trimming shortened V by 4 bases and J by 6 bases, and 13 bases separated the two germline ends. CDR3 amino acids: CASSPGVHLEQYC. The CDR3 region has the DNA TGTGCCAGCAGCCCAGGCGTCCATCTCGAGCAGTACTGC.

This chain connects TRBV12-3 or TRBV12-4 to TRBJ1-6, with D hard to call. The CDR3 loop spans 11 amino acids. V shed 3 bases and J shed 14 bases, with 8 bases lying between them. The CDR3 DNA reads TGTGCCAGCAGTTTCAGGCTGGCCCTCCACTTT. This translates into CASSFRLALHF.

In the case of this clonotype: With a much larger clone just one base away, this may be a read error. This chain links TRBV25-1 with TRBJ2-4, with D tentatively TRBD2 (6 bases). This CDR3 has 14 residues. Trimming took off 3 bases at V and 4 bases at J, with 10 bases between the two ends. Germline V gene data show CDR1 as MGHDK and CDR2 as SYGVNS. CDR3 protein: CASSETGTKNIQYF. CDR3 sequence (DNA): TGTGCCAGCAGTGAGACCGGGACTAAAAACATTCAGTACTTC.